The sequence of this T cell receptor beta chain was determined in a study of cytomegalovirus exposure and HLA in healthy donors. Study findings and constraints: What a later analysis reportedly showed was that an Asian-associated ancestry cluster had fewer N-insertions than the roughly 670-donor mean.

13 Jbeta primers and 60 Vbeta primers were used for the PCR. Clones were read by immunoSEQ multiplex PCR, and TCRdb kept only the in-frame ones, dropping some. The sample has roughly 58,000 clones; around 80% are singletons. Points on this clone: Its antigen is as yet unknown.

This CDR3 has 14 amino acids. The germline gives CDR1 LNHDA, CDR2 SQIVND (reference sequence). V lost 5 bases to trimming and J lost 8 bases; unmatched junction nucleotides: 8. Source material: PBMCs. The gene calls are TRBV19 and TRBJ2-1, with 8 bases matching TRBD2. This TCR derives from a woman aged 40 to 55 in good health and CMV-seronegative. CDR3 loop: CASSHAGGIDEQFF. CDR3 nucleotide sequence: TGTGCCAGTAGTCATGCGGGAGGAATCGATGAGCAGTTCTTC.